The 14 T cell receptor beta chains listed next were all sequenced from one sample in a study of shared clonotypes between healthy human individuals. TCRdb's copy holds only in-frame clones and misses some; the assay was immunoSEQ multiplex PCR. The sample has 2 million to 2.5 million clones, approximately 94% seen once. The sample taken for sequencing was naive CD4+ T cells sorted from blood. Subset in this sample: CD45RA+ positively selected. These receptors came from a man aged 18 to 35 in good health.

The chain recombines TRBV27 with TRBJ2-7, with 7 bases matching TRBD2. The trim removed 3 bases at V and 4 bases at J, leaving 6 bases unmatched. CDR1 MNHEY and CDR2 SMNVEV come from the germline V gene (reference sequence). The CDR3 length is 14 residues. For the CDR3, the DNA is TGTGCCAGCAGTTTGGCTCTGGGGGGGTACGAGCAGTACTTC. It encodes CASSLALGGYEQYF.

This chain connects TRBV9 to TRBJ2-1; the match to TRBD2 covers 8 bases. The V gene end was trimmed by 4 bases and the J gene end by 4 bases; junction bases not matched to a gene: 7. This CDR3 has 15 amino acids. Germline CDR1 SGDLS, CDR2 YYNGEE. In DNA, the CDR3 is TGTGCCAGCAGCCCAGCGGGAGTGGGGTACAATGAGCAGTTCTTC. It is translated as CASSPAGVGYNEQFF. The full variable domain, with the rest looked up from reference TRBV9 and TRBJ2-1, is DSGVTQTPKHLITATGQRVTLRCSPRSGDLSVYWYQQSLDQGLQFLIQYYNGEERAKGNILERFSAQQFPDLHSELNLSSLELGDSALYFCASSPAGVGYNEQFFGPGTRLTVL.

This chain links TRBV6-6 with TRBJ1-4; no definite D call. There are 14 residues in the CDR3. The V and J ends lost 2 bases and 4 bases respectively, with 8 bases between them. CDR1 is MNHNY and CDR2 is SVGAGI in the germline V gene (reference sequence). CDR3 protein: CASSYSGNNEKLFF. The CDR3, as DNA: TGTGCCAGCAGTTACAGCGGAAATAATGAAAAACTGTTTTTT.

This clone was found once. The chain employs TRBV6-1 and TRBJ2-7; the match to TRBD1 covers 7 bases. CDR1 is MNHNS and CDR2 is SASEGT in the germline V gene. V dropped 7 bases and J dropped 2; count of bases not matched to a gene: 2. The CDR3 extends over 12 amino acids. CDR3 in amino acids: CASKDRPYEQYF. CDR3 in DNA: TGTGCCAGCAAGGACAGGCCCTACGAGCAGTACTTC.

This clone was seen a handful of times. This chain connects TRBV9 to TRBJ1-1, with D unclear. With 1 base removed from V and 0 bases from J, the gap between germline ends came to 4 bases. This CDR3 has 13 amino acids. The germline gives CDR1 SGDLS, CDR2 YYNGEE. The CDR3 protein is CASSVWVNTEAFF. In DNA form, the CDR3 reads TGTGCCAGCAGCGTATGGGTGAACACTGAAGCTTTCTTT.

The V and J genes are TRBV6-1 and TRBJ1-2; D unresolved. V was cut by 5 bases and J by 7 bases, with 5 bases left in between. The CDR3 loop spans 10 amino acids. CDR1 and CDR2 (germline): MNHNS, SASEGT. CDR3 region: CASSWVGYTF. The CDR3 bases are TGTGCCAGCAGTTGGGTTGGCTACACCTTC.

V usage is TRBV30 and J usage is TRBJ1-5, with D unclear. The CDR3 length is 15 residues. The V end lost 4 bases, the J end lost 2 bases, and 15 bases lay between the germline ends. Germline V gene sequence: CDR1 GTSNPN, CDR2 SVGIG (reference sequence). CDR3 in amino acids: CAWNPVYGRNQPQHF. CDR3 nucleotides: TGTGCCTGGAACCCCGTTTACGGTCGCAATCAGCCCCAGCATTTT.

The chain joins TRBV12-5 to TRBJ2-5, with 7 positions matching TRBD1. The CDR3 runs to 16 residues. V was pared by 2 bases and J by 4 bases, with 10 bases of the junction left unmatched. The V gene's germline CDR1 is LGHNT and CDR2 FRNRAP. Here the CDR3 DNA reads TGTGCTAGTGGTTTGACCCTACAGGGGTCGGGAGAGACCCAGTACTTC. It encodes CASGLTLQGSGETQYF.

CDR3 in DNA: TGCGCCAGCAGACTATTCCGGGAGGGTACTGAAGCTTTCTTT. It yields the protein CASRLFREGTEAFF. V usage is TRBV23-1 and J usage is TRBJ1-1, with D unclear. TRBV23-1 is marked as an open reading frame, function uncertain. The V end was cut by 6 bases, the J end by 5 bases, with 16 bases between. CDR3 length equals 14 residues.

Notes on this clone: The sample holds other DNA sequences that translate to the same CDR3. DNA of the CDR3: TGTGCCAGCAGTTTAGACAGGGGTTATGGCTACACCTTC. It specifies CASSLDRGYGYTF. The J gene is TRBJ1-2, the V gene TRBV28, with 8 nucleotides matching TRBD1. V gave up 2 bases and J gave up 5 bases; unmatched junction bases: 1. The CDR3 extends over 13 amino acids. Germline CDR1 MDHEN, CDR2 SYDVKM.

For this clone: The sample contains more than one DNA sequence encoding this CDR3. This sequence joins TRBV6-1 and TRBJ2-7; D possibly uses TRBD1 or TRBD2 (5 bases each). The CDR3 runs to 15 residues. Trimming stripped 5 bases from V and 0 bases from J, with 14 bases between. Germline assignment: CDR1 MNHNS and CDR2 SASEGT. The CDR3 nucleotides are TGTGCCAGCAGTCCCGGGACGGTGAGCTCCTACGAGCAGTACTTC. This translates into CASSPGTVSSYEQYF.

This rearrangement joins TRBV10-3 to TRBJ1-1; D may be TRBD1 (6 bases). V was cut by 6 bases and J by 6 bases, with 17 bases left in between. The CDR3 has 14 residues. Germline CDR1 ENHRY, CDR2 SYGVKD. The CDR3 sequence is CAIRKVLGGAEAFF. Here the CDR3 DNA reads TGTGCCATCAGAAAGGTCTTAGGGGGGGCTGAAGCTTTCTTT.

The chain has TRBV7-9 and TRBJ1-4; the D is unclear. There are 15 residues in the CDR3. Trimming took off 5 bases at V and 2 bases at J, with 12 bases between the two ends. Germline values: CDR1 SEHNR, CDR2 FQNEAQ (reference sequence). CDR3 coding DNA: TGTGCCAGCAGCCCTGTAGCAGTTACTAATGAAAAACTGTTTTTT. Its translation is CASSPVAVTNEKLFF.

This chain uses TRBV30 with TRBJ1-6, with TRBD1 matching 10 bases. The CDR3 contains 15 residues. The V and J ends lost 3 bases and 8 bases, in that order; junction bases with no gene match: 7. From germline, CDR1 is GTSNPN and CDR2 SVGIG (reference sequence). CDR3 protein: CAWSQTGTGDSPLHF. The CDR3 coding sequence is TGTGCCTGGAGCCAGACCGGGACAGGGGATTCACCCCTCCACTTT.